Described below is a single TCR beta chain sequence and its context. Its target is not known. ViraFEST expansion of antigen-specific CD4+ T cells with viral peptide pools preceded sequencing. Isolation of CD4+ T cells took place after more than 9 days of culture. Participants each got two BNT162b2 or mRNA-1273 vaccine doses. People in the vaccine group had not been infected with SARS-CoV-2 before, and their nucleocapsid antibodies were negative. This sample is part of a study of vaccination effects on CD4 cells after COVID-19. Study-wide results and limits: Clones arising from infection and from vaccination showed marked clonal contraction late after vaccination.

Using immunoSEQ multiplex PCR, the repertoire was profiled, and TCRdb retains in-frame clones only, with some absent. The repertoire consists of some 61,000 clones, with about 80% occurring once and the leading ten covering about 0.91%. Germline V gene sequence: CDR1 SGHNT, CDR2 YYREEE (reference sequence). Trimming cost V 4 bases and J 0 bases, with 19 bases left between them. CDR3 size: 17 residues. This sequence originates from a human donor who received a COVID-19 vaccine. The source was CD4+ T cells from PBMCs cultured with HCoV-OC43 spike peptides, collected after COVID-19 vaccination. Subset specified: HCoV-OC43 spike overlapping peptide pool stimulation. The chain carries TRBV5-4 and TRBJ1-2, with TRBD1 as a possible D gene (5 bases). The CDR3 DNA reads as TGTGCCAGCAGCCTACGGGACGGAGGATTAGCTAACTATGGCTACACCTTC. Its translation is CASSLRDGGLANYGYTF. The complete variable domain, with remaining parts taken from reference TRBV5-4 and TRBJ1-2, reads ETGVTQSPTHLIKTRGQQVTLRCSSQSGHNTVSWYQQALGQGPQFIFQYYREEENGRGNFPPRFSGLQFPNYSSELNVNALELDDSALYLCASSLRDGGLANYGYTFGSGTRLTVV.